Sequencing of this T cell receptor (beta chain) was carried out in a study of CXCR3-negative and CXCR3-positive naive CD8 T cells. Study results and caveats: A higher hydrophobicity marked the TRB CDR3s of CXCR3-positive naive cells versus CXCR3-negative naive cells.

To note about this clonotype: Its antigen is as yet unknown.

Germline V CDR1 and CDR2: SGHRS, YFSETQ. This CDR3 region has 13 residues. TRB cDNA libraries were made by UMI-labeled 5' RACE. Using the 5' RACE reads, TCRdb records one entry per CDR3 protein without DNA. Its table lists roughly 140,000 distinct CDR3 sequences. The clonotype originates from a human donor in good health. Some clones in this sample may be carry-over from other donors' samples. The chain carries TRBV5-1 and TRBJ2-7. What was sequenced was naive CXCR3+ CD8+ T cells from blood. As for subset: CD45RO-CCR7+CD27+CD95- naive CD8+ T cells expressing CXCR3 (TNR3+). The CDR3 protein is CASSDRTSYEQYF.